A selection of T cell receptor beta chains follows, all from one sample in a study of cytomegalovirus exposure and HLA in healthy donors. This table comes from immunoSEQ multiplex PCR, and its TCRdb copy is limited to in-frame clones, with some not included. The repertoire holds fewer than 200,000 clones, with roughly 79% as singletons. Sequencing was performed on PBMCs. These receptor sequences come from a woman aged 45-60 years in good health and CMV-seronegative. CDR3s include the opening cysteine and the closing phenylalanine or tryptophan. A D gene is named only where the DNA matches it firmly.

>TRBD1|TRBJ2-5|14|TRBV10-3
CAIRAAGGPETQYF
TGTGCCATCAGAGCCGCAGGGGGCCCTGAGACCCAGTACTTC
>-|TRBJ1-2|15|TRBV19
CASSQNQAINYGYTF
TGTGCCAGTAGTCAGAACCAGGCCATTAACTATGGCTACACCTTC
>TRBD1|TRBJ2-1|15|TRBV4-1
CASSQGQGGFNEQFF
TGCGCCAGCAGCCAAGGACAGGGCGGTTTCAATGAGCAGTTCTTC
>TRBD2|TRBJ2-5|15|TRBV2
CASRSLAGAGGTQYF
TGTGCCAGCAGATCCCTAGCGGGGGCTGGGGGGACCCAGTACTTC
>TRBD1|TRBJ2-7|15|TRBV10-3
CAISGGTGEGYEQYF
TGTGCCATCAGTGGGGGGACAGGGGAAGGATACGAGCAGTACTTC
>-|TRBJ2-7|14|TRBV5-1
CASSSDSTSYEQYF
TGCGCCAGCAGCTCGGACAGTACCTCCTACGAGCAGTACTTC
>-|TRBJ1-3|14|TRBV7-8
CASSYPGAGNTIYF
TGTGCCAGCAGCTACCCCGGAGCTGGAAACACCATATATTTT
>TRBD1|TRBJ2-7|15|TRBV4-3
CASSLRQGATSEQYF
TGCGCCAGCAGCCTAAGACAGGGGGCGACGAGTGAGCAGTACTTC
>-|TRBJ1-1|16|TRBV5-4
CASSLGQGIGYTEAFF
TGTGCCAGCAGCTTGGGGCAGGGAATCGGGTACACTGAAGCTTTCTTT
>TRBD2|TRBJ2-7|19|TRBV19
CASSMIGLAGGKSSYEQYF
TGTGCCAGTAGTATGATCGGACTAGCGGGCGGAAAAAGCTCCTACGAGCAGTACTTC
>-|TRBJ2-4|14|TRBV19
CASSIANQGRNQYF
TGTGCCAGTAGTATAGCTAACCAGGGGAGAAATCAGTACTTC
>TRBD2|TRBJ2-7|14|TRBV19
CASSQLAVEYEQYF
TGTGCCAGTAGTCAGCTAGCGGTTGAGTACGAGCAGTACTTC
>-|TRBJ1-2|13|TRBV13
CASSLGTSYGYTF
TGTGCCAGCAGCTTAGGGACTTCCTATGGCTACACCTTC
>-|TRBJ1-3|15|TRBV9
CASSPRWGAGNTIYF
TGTGCCAGCAGCCCGCGGTGGGGGGCTGGAAACACCATATATTTT
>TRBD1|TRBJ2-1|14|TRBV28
CASSLMTGYNEQFF
TGTGCCAGCAGTTTGATGACAGGGTACAATGAGCAGTTCTTC
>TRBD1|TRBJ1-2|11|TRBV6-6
CAATGTYGYTF
TGTGCCGCGACAGGGACCTATGGCTACACCTTC
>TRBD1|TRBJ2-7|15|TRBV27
CASSIPGTGGYEQYF
TGTGCCAGCAGTATTCCCGGGACAGGGGGCTACGAGCAGTACTTC
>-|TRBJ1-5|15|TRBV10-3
CAISESSTRNQPQHF
TGTGCCATCAGTGAGTCTTCGACCAGGAATCAGCCCCAGCATTTT
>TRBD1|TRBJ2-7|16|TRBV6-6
CASSYGGTGGSKEQYF
TGTGCCAGCAGTTACGGAGGGACAGGGGGATCAAAAGAGCAGTACTTC
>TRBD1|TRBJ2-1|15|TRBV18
CASSHFDRGSNEQFF
TGTGCCAGCTCACACTTCGACAGGGGGAGCAATGAGCAGTTCTTC
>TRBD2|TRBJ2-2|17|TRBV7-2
CASSSWTSGANTGELFF
TGTGCCAGCAGCTCCTGGACTAGCGGAGCGAACACCGGGGAGCTGTTTTTT
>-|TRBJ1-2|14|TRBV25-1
CASSEYGGVYGYTF
TGTGCCAGCAGTGAATATGGAGGAGTGTATGGCTACACCTTC